The 10 T cell receptor beta chains reported below all come from one sample, sequenced in a study of early T cells in non-severe SARS-CoV-2 infection. A single record per CDR3 protein comes from TCRdb applying MiXCR to the 5' RACE reads. The sample includes about 49,000 distinct CDR3 sequences, 10% to 15% seen only once; the top ten take approximately 8.5%. The source material was whole blood. These receptors all stem from an adult who was a healthcare worker with PCR-confirmed SARS-CoV-2 infection or an uninfected control (not recorded which).

The gene calls are TRBV4-1 and TRBJ1-2; no clear D. This CDR3 is built from 14 residues. Trimming pared 0 bases from V and 4 bases from J, leaving 9 bases between. The V gene's germline CDR1 is MGHRA and CDR2 YSYEKL. The CDR3 nucleotides read TGCGCCAGCAGCCAAGATCCAGAGCCCTATGGCTACACCTTC. Translating gives CASSQDPEPYGYTF.

At least ten counts were recorded for this clonotype. CDR3 sequence (DNA): TGTGCCAGCAGCTTAGAGGCGAGAATGAACACTGAAGCTTTCTTT. Its translation is CASSLEARMNTEAFF. The J gene is TRBJ1-1, the V gene TRBV7-3; D gene uncertain. This CDR3 has 15 amino acids. Germline V gives CDR1 SGHTA, CDR2 FQGTGA. Deletions cut 2 bases from V and 0 bases from J, with 10 bases between.

This clonotype showed up many times. The rearrangement uses TRBV7-9 and TRBJ1-2; D gene uncertain. The CDR3 sequence is 12 residues long. V shed 1 base and J shed 8 bases, with 8 bases lying between them. Germline V gene data show CDR1 as SEHNR and CDR2 as FQNEAQ (reference sequence). The CDR3 reads CASSLEGGGYTF. The DNA of the CDR3 is TGTGCCAGCAGCTTAGAGGGAGGCGGCTACACCTTC.

In its sample, this clonotype was seen a few times. The genes are TRBV5-1 and TRBJ2-7, with D maybe TRBD2 (6 bases). The CDR3 has 12 residues. The ends were cut back, 5 bases at V and 5 bases at J, with 11 bases in the middle. Germline V gene data show CDR1 as SGHRS and CDR2 as YFSETQ. The CDR3 sequence: CASRRGPDEQYF. The CDR3 DNA reads as TGCGCCAGCAGGCGGGGTCCGGACGAGCAGTACTTC.

This clonotype was detected a few times. This chain connects TRBV20-1 to TRBJ2-1; D tentatively fits TRBD1 or TRBD2 (5 bases each). Germline lookup yields CDR1 DFQATT and CDR2 SNEGSKA (reference sequence). The V gene lost 0 bases and the J gene lost 0 bases, with 12 bases spanning the gap. The CDR3 runs 16 residues. The CDR3 region is CSARDTRDRSYNEQFF. CDR3 sequence (DNA): TGCAGTGCTAGAGATACCCGGGACCGCTCCTACAATGAGCAGTTCTTC.

This clonotype was counted many times. The chain is built from TRBV11-1 and TRBJ2-7; TRBD2 might be the D (5 bases). V shed 6 bases and J shed 3 bases, with 15 bases lying between them. Germline V lookup: CDR1 SGHAT, CDR2 FQDESV (reference sequence). This CDR3 is 14 amino acids long. CDR3 region: CASSTRGVIYEQYF. CDR3 DNA: TGTGCCAGCAGTACTAGAGGCGTAATCTACGAGCAGTACTTC.

This clonotype has a handful of counts. This chain joins TRBV7-3 and TRBJ2-1; D possibly corresponds to TRBD2 (5 bases). CDR1 SGHTA and CDR2 FQGTGA come from the germline V gene. This CDR3 spans 15 amino acids. V was trimmed by 0 bases and J by 6 bases, leaving 12 bases between them. The CDR3 loop reads CASSLTLAGGNEQFF. DNA of the CDR3: TGTGCCAGCAGCTTAACCCTAGCCGGAGGCAATGAGCAGTTCTTC.

The chain carries TRBV4-3 and TRBJ2-1, with TRBD2 matching over 7 bases. CDR1 and CDR2 from the germline V gene are LGHNA and YSLEER. Trimming removed 1 base from V and 5 bases from J; junction bases left unmatched: 5. This CDR3 contains 15 residues. CDR3 in amino acids: CASSQALAGDNEQFF. As DNA, the CDR3 is TGCGCCAGCAGCCAAGCCCTGGCGGGAGACAATGAGCAGTTCTTC.

This clonotype was counted at least ten times. The chain combines TRBV29-1 with TRBJ2-1; D remains unclear. This CDR3 is built from 10 residues. Trimming left V 3 bases short and J 5 bases short, with 2 bases between. Germline CDR1 SQVTM, CDR2 ANQGSEA. The DNA for the CDR3 is TGCAGCGTTGATGACAATGAGCAGTTCTTC. As protein: CSVDDNEQFF.

This clonotype was found many times. The chain couples TRBV19 to TRBJ2-7, with 9 bases lining up with TRBD1. Germline V gene sequence: CDR1 LNHDA, CDR2 SQIVND (reference sequence). The CDR3 is 15 amino acids. The V gene end was trimmed by 6 bases and the J gene end by 2 bases; junction bases not matched to a gene: 8. CDR3 in DNA: TGTGCCAGTAGCCCGGGACAGGGTGAGGCCTACGAGCAGTACTTC. Translating gives CASSPGQGEAYEQYF.